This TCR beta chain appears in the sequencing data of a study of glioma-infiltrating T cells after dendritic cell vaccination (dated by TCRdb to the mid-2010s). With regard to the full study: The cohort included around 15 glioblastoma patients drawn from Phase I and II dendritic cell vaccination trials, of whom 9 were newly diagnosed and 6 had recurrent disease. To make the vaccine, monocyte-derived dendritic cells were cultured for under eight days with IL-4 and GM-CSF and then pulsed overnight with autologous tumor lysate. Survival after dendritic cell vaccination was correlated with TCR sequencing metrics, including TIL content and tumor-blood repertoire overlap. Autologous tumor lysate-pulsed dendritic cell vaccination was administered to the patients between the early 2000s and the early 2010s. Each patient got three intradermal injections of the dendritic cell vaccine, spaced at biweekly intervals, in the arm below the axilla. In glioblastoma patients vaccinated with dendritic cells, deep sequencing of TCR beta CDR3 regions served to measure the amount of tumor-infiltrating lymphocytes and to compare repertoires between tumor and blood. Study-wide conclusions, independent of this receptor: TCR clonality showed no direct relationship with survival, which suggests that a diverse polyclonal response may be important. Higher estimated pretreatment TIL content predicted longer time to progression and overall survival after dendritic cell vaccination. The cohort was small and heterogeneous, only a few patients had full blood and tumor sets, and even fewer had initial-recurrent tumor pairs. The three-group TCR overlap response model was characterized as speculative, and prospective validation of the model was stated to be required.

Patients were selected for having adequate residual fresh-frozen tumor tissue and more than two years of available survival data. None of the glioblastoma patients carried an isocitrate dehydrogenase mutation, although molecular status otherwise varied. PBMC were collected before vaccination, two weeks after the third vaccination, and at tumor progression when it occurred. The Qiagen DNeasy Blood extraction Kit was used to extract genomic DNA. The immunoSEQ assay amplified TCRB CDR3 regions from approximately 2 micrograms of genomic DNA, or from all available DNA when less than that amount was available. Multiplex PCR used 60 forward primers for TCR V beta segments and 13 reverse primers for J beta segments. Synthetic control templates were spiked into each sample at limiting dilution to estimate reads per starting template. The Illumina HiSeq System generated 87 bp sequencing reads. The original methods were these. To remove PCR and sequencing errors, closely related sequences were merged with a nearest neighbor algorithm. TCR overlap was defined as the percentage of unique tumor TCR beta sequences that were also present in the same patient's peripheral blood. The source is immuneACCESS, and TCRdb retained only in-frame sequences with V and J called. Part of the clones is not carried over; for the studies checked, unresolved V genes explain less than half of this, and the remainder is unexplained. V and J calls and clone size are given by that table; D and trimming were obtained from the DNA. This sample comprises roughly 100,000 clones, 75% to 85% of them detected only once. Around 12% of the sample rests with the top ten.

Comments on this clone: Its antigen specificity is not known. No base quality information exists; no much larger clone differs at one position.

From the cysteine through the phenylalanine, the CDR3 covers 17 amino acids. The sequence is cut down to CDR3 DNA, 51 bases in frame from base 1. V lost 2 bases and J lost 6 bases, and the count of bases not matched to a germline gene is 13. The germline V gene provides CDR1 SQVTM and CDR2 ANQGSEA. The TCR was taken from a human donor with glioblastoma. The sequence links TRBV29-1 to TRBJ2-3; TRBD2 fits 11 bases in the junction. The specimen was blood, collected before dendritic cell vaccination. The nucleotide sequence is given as TGCAGCGTTGAAAGGTCTAGTAGCGGGGGGGGCCAGGATACGCAGTATTTT. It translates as CSVERSSSGGGQDTQYF.